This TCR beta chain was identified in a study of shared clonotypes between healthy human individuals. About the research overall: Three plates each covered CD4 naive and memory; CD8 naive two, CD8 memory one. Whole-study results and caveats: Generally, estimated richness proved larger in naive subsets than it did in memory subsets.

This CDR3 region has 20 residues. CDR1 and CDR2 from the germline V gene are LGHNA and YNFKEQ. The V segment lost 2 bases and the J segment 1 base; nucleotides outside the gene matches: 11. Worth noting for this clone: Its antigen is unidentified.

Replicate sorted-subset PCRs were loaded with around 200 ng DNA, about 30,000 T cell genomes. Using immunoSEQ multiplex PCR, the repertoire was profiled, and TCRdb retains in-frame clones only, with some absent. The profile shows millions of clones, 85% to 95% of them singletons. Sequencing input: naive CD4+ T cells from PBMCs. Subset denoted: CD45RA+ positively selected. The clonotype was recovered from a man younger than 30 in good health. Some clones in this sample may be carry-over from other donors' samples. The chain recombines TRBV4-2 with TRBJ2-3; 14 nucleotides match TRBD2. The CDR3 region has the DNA TGTGCCAGCAGCCAAAGGGCCGGACTAGCGGGAGGAGAGGGCACAGATACGCAGTATTTT. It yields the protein CASSQRAGLAGGEGTDTQYF.